These T cell receptor beta chains were read from a single sample in a study of human T cells and chemical hapten exposure. TCRdb passed the RACE reads through MiXCR, listing each CDR3 protein once. The sample lists about 120,000 distinct CDR3 sequences, less than 15% seen once, with around 2.7% in the top ten. Sequenced here: whole blood, sampled in connection with sensitization to the hapten diphenylcyclopropenone (DPC). Source of these receptors: a woman aged 18 to 35 with alopecia areata. Some clones in this sample may be carry-over from other donors' samples. Each CDR3 is given with its conserved first and last residue. Fields, in order: J gene, V gene, D gene, clone size, CDR3 DNA, CDR3 protein. The D gene is left open where the match is weak. The size field is filled for only some rows; it gives once, few, many or a size class.

J gene: TRBJ2-3; V gene: TRBV4-2; D gene: TRBD2; clone size: -; CDR3 DNA: TGTGCCAGCAGCCAAGAAGGTCAGCGGGGGGTCTACACAGATACGCAGTATTTT; CDR3 protein: CASSQEGQRGVYTDTQYF
J gene: TRBJ2-1; V gene: TRBV7-3; D gene: -; clone size: few; CDR3 DNA: TGTGCCAGCGGATATCAGGGCAATGAGCAGTTCTTC; CDR3 protein: CASGYQGNEQFF
J gene: TRBJ1-1; V gene: TRBV11-2; D gene: -; clone size: many; CDR3 DNA: TGTGCCAGCAGCTTACGGTTGGGGGTTTATGGAACTGAAGCTTTCTTT; CDR3 protein: CASSLRLGVYGTEAFF
J gene: TRBJ2-3; V gene: TRBV20-1; D gene: TRBD2; clone size: many; CDR3 DNA: TGCAGTGTCCCCCTTCGCGGGGGGCTTCAAGATACGCAGTATTTT; CDR3 protein: CSVPLRGGLQDTQYF
J gene: TRBJ1-3; V gene: TRBV28; D gene: -; clone size: -; CDR3 DNA: TGTGCCAGCAGTCTGGCGGACACCATATATTTT; CDR3 protein: CASSLADTIYF
J gene: TRBJ2-7; V gene: TRBV12-3/TRBV12-4; D gene: -; clone size: -; CDR3 DNA: TGTGCCAGCAGTTCCCGGACACGCGAGCAGTACTTC; CDR3 protein: CASSSRTREQYF
J gene: TRBJ2-5; V gene: TRBV20-1; D gene: TRBD2; clone size: -; CDR3 DNA: TGCAGTGCTAGAGTTCTAGCGGGGGTGGAGACCCAGTACTTC; CDR3 protein: CSARVLAGVETQYF
J gene: TRBJ2-3; V gene: TRBV4-3; D gene: -; clone size: few; CDR3 DNA: TGCGCCAGCAGCCAAGTGGCGGGGGCATCAGATACGCAGTATTTT; CDR3 protein: CASSQVAGASDTQYF
J gene: TRBJ2-1; V gene: TRBV5-5; D gene: -; clone size: few; CDR3 DNA: TGTGCCAGCAGCTTGTTCGCAGGGAACACCTACAATGAGCAGTTCTTC; CDR3 protein: CASSLFAGNTYNEQFF
J gene: TRBJ2-2; V gene: TRBV2; D gene: TRBD2; clone size: -; CDR3 DNA: TGTGCCAGCAGCATTAGCGGGGGGTACACCGGGGAGCTGTTTTTT; CDR3 protein: CASSISGGYTGELFF
J gene: TRBJ1-1; V gene: TRBV29-1; D gene: -; clone size: few; CDR3 DNA: TGCAGCGTTGGGGACGGGGCTGAAGCTTTCTTT; CDR3 protein: CSVGDGAEAFF
J gene: TRBJ2-5; V gene: TRBV7-2; D gene: TRBD2; clone size: -; CDR3 DNA: TGTGCCAGCAGTAGGACTAGCGGGGGGGAAGAGACCCAGTACTTC; CDR3 protein: CASSRTSGGEETQYF
J gene: TRBJ2-2; V gene: TRBV11-3; D gene: -; clone size: few; CDR3 DNA: TGTGCCAGCAGCTTATATACCGGGACGGTGAACACCGGGGAGCTGTTTTTT; CDR3 protein: CASSLYTGTVNTGELFF
J gene: TRBJ2-7; V gene: TRBV20-1; D gene: TRBD2; clone size: -; CDR3 DNA: TGCAGTGCTAGTCCCGGAAGCCAGGGAGGGATAACTGGTGACTACGAGCAGTACTTC; CDR3 protein: CSASPGSQGGITGDYEQYF
J gene: TRBJ1-1; V gene: TRBV9; D gene: -; clone size: many; CDR3 DNA: TGTGCCTCAAGTGCGGGGACATACATGAACACTGAAGCTTTCTTT; CDR3 protein: CASSAGTYMNTEAFF
J gene: TRBJ2-7; V gene: TRBV29-1; D gene: TRBD1; clone size: many; CDR3 DNA: TGCAGCGTGGGACCCCGGACAGGCGAGCAGTACTTC; CDR3 protein: CSVGPRTGEQYF
J gene: TRBJ1-2; V gene: TRBV18; D gene: -; clone size: -; CDR3 DNA: TGTGCCAGCTCACCCCCACAGTACAACTATGGCTACACCTTC; CDR3 protein: CASSPPQYNYGYTF
J gene: TRBJ2-3; V gene: TRBV18; D gene: -; clone size: -; CDR3 DNA: TGTGCCAGCTCACTACGACAGGCGAGCACAGATACGCAGTATTTT; CDR3 protein: CASSLRQASTDTQYF
J gene: TRBJ2-5; V gene: TRBV7-2; D gene: -; clone size: few; CDR3 DNA: TGTGCCAGCAGCTTCCCAGTCCAAGAGACCCAGTACTTC; CDR3 protein: CASSFPVQETQYF
J gene: TRBJ2-7; V gene: TRBV7-9; D gene: -; clone size: -; CDR3 DNA: TGTGCCAGCAGCTCCCAGGGGAGGACAGGTTCGGCCAGGCAGTACTTC; CDR3 protein: CASSSQGRTGSARQYF
J gene: TRBJ2-1; V gene: TRBV6-6; D gene: -; clone size: many; CDR3 DNA: TGCGCCGGGGGATCGGATGAGCAGTTCTTC; CDR3 protein: CAGGSDEQFF
J gene: TRBJ1-1; V gene: TRBV6-2/TRBV6-3; D gene: TRBD1; clone size: many; CDR3 DNA: TGTGCCAGCAGGCCAGGGGGTTCGGGCACTGAAGCTTTCTTT; CDR3 protein: CASRPGGSGTEAFF
J gene: TRBJ1-1; V gene: TRBV6-2/TRBV6-3; D gene: TRBD1; clone size: -; CDR3 DNA: TGTGCCAGCAGTGCTGCAGGGGGTATGACTGAAGCTTTCTTT; CDR3 protein: CASSAAGGMTEAFF
J gene: TRBJ2-7; V gene: TRBV23-1; D gene: -; clone size: -; CDR3 DNA: TGCGCCAGCAGTCAGGGGCGGAGGGAGGACTACGAGCAGTACTTC; CDR3 protein: CASSQGRREDYEQYF
J gene: TRBJ1-5; V gene: TRBV6-5; D gene: -; clone size: many; CDR3 DNA: TGTGCCAGCAGTCGGGGGGAGGATCAGCCCCAGCATTTT; CDR3 protein: CASSRGEDQPQHF
J gene: TRBJ2-1; V gene: TRBV7-6; D gene: TRBD1; clone size: many; CDR3 DNA: TGTGCCAGCAGCCCCGGACAGGCCTCCTACAATGAGCAGTTCTTC; CDR3 protein: CASSPGQASYNEQFF
J gene: TRBJ2-3; V gene: TRBV11-3; D gene: -; clone size: -; CDR3 DNA: TGTGCCAGCAGCGCTGGGGGGTCGTCAACAGATACGCAGTATTTT; CDR3 protein: CASSAGGSSTDTQYF
J gene: TRBJ2-3; V gene: TRBV15; D gene: -; clone size: -; CDR3 DNA: TGTGCCACCAGCAGATGGGGGGCCCGTTCCACAGATACGCAGTATTTT; CDR3 protein: CATSRWGARSTDTQYF
J gene: TRBJ1-2; V gene: TRBV28; D gene: -; clone size: many; CDR3 DNA: TGTGCCAGCAGATACGGACAGCACAGCGGGTATGGCTACACCTTC; CDR3 protein: CASRYGQHSGYGYTF
J gene: TRBJ2-1; V gene: TRBV30; D gene: TRBD2; clone size: few; CDR3 DNA: TGTGCCTGGAGTCCCCCCGGGGTAGCGGGGGCCAATGAGCAGTTCTTC; CDR3 protein: CAWSPPGVAGANEQFF
J gene: TRBJ2-3; V gene: TRBV7-3; D gene: TRBD1; clone size: -; CDR3 DNA: TGTGCCAGCAGCCAGACAGGGGTTAGCACAGATACGCAGTATTTT; CDR3 protein: CASSQTGVSTDTQYF
J gene: TRBJ2-1; V gene: TRBV20-1; D gene: TRBD2; clone size: few; CDR3 DNA: TGCAGTGGACTAGCGGGGGGGAGCTCCTACAATGAGCAGTTCTTC; CDR3 protein: CSGLAGGSSYNEQFF
J gene: TRBJ2-2; V gene: TRBV6-1; D gene: -; clone size: few; CDR3 DNA: TGTGCCAGCTCTGACTGGGACACCGGGGAGCTGTTTTTT; CDR3 protein: CASSDWDTGELFF
J gene: TRBJ2-2; V gene: TRBV2; D gene: -; clone size: few; CDR3 DNA: TGTGCCAGCACAAGACTAGCGAACACCGGGGAGCTGTTTTTT; CDR3 protein: CASTRLANTGELFF
J gene: TRBJ2-5; V gene: TRBV7-9; D gene: -; clone size: -; CDR3 DNA: TGTGCCACCCGGCCCGGGACGATGTACCAAGAGACCCAGTACTTC; CDR3 protein: CATRPGTMYQETQYF
J gene: TRBJ2-7; V gene: TRBV7-2; D gene: -; clone size: -; CDR3 DNA: TGTGCCAGCAGCTTAGTCGCCACCTCCTACGAGCAGTACTTC; CDR3 protein: CASSLVATSYEQYF
J gene: TRBJ2-5; V gene: TRBV7-2; D gene: -; clone size: -; CDR3 DNA: TGTGCCAGCAGCCGGGACTCAGGACAAGAGACCCAGTACTTC; CDR3 protein: CASSRDSGQETQYF
J gene: TRBJ1-1; V gene: TRBV28; D gene: TRBD1; clone size: many; CDR3 DNA: TGTGCCAGCAGGTCACCCCTAGGGACAGCGAACACTGAAGCTTTCTTT; CDR3 protein: CASRSPLGTANTEAFF
J gene: TRBJ2-2; V gene: TRBV12-3/TRBV12-4; D gene: -; clone size: -; CDR3 DNA: TGTGCCAGCAGTTTGAGGACCACGAACACCGGGGAGCTGTTTTTT; CDR3 protein: CASSLRTTNTGELFF
J gene: TRBJ2-5; V gene: TRBV3-1; D gene: -; clone size: few; CDR3 DNA: TGTGCCAGCAGCCAAGACCCCGGGACCGTAAGAGAGGCCCAGTACTTC; CDR3 protein: CASSQDPGTVREAQYF
J gene: TRBJ2-3; V gene: TRBV24-1; D gene: -; clone size: few; CDR3 DNA: TGTGCCACCTCGGCGGGACTCTCCATAGTAGGTACGCAGTATTTT; CDR3 protein: CATSAGLSIVGTQYF
J gene: TRBJ2-7; V gene: TRBV3-1; D gene: TRBD1; clone size: many; CDR3 DNA: TGTGCCAGCAGCCCCGTAAAGAGCAGGGGGTCCTACGAGCAGTACTTC; CDR3 protein: CASSPVKSRGSYEQYF
J gene: TRBJ1-6; V gene: TRBV6-2/TRBV6-3; D gene: TRBD1; clone size: -; CDR3 DNA: TGTGCCAGCAGTTACGGTGACAGGGGGAGGAATTCACCCCTCCACTTT; CDR3 protein: CASSYGDRGRNSPLHF